This TCR beta chain emerged from a study of OX40 agonist ivuxolimab in advanced cancers. About the research overall: Partial responses were achieved by three patients, of whom one had hepatocellular carcinoma and two had cutaneous melanoma. Study-wide findings and caveats: Among some nonresponders, normalized T-cell clonal expansion was also low. By week 6 at 0.1 to 3.0 mg/kg, blood CD4+ and CD8+ T cells had expanded clonally.

Concerning this clone itself: Its cognate antigen is unknown.

Clones were read by immunoSEQ multiplex PCR, and TCRdb kept only the in-frame ones, dropping some. The table lists around 34,000 clones, roughly 84% of them singletons. Trimming removed 6 bases from V and 5 bases from J, with 11 bases in between. CDR3 length: 13 residues. Germline CDR1 is MNHNY and CDR2 is SVGAGI (reference sequence). The receptor's source is an adult with an advanced solid tumor such as melanoma, head and neck, liver or kidney cancer. J is TRBJ1-5 and V is TRBV6-6; D is unresolved. This material consisted of CD4+ or CD8+ T cells sorted from blood, taken in a trial of the OX40 agonist ivuxolimab. The DNA for the CDR3 is TGTGCCAGCAGACCTACGACGGATCAGCCCCAGCATTTT. This encodes CASRPTTDQPQHF.